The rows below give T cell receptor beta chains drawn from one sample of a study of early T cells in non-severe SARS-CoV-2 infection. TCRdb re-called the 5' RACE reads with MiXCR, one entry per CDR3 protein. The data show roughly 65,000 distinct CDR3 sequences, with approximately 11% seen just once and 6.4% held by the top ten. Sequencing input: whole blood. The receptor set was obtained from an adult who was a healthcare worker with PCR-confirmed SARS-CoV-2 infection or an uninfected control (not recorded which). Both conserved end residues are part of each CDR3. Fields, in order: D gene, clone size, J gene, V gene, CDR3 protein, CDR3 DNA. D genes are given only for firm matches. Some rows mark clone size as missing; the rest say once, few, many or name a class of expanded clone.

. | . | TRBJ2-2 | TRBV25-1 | CASSRGDTGELFF | TGTGCCAGCAGTAGGGGGGACACCGGGGAGCTGTTTTTT
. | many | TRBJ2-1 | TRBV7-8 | CASSLSASGPPPPQFF | TGTGCCAGCAGCTTATCAGCGAGCGGGCCACCCCCCCCTCAGTTCTTC
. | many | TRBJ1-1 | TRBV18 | CASSPQGRKRNTEAFF | TGTGCCAGCTCACCACAAGGCAGAAAAAGGAACACTGAAGCTTTCTTT
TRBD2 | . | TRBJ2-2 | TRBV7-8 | CASTRTSEYTGELFF | TGTGCCAGCACCAGGACTAGCGAATACACCGGGGAGCTGTTTTTT
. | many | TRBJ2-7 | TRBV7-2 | CASSLAGVYEQYF | TGTGCCAGCAGCTTAGCGGGGGTCTACGAGCAGTACTTC
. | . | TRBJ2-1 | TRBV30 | CAWSLPNEQFF | TGTGCCTGGAGTTTACCGAATGAGCAGTTCTTC
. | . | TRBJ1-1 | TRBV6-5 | CASSWGMTVLNTEAFF | TGTGCCAGCAGTTGGGGGATGACAGTATTGAACACTGAAGCTTTCTTT
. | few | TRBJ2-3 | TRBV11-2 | CASSNPTSTQYF | TGTGCCAGCAGTAATCCCACTTCAACGCAGTATTTT
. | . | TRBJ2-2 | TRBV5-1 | CASSPGAENTGELFF | TGCGCCAGCAGCCCGGGGGCAGAAAACACCGGGGAGCTGTTTTTT
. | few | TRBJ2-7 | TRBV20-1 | CSAVSGTPGEQYF | TGCAGTGCTGTCAGCGGAACTCCAGGGGAGCAGTACTTC
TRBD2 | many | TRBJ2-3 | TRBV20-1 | CSATWTSGRRDTQYF | TGCAGTGCCACCTGGACTAGCGGGAGAAGGGATACGCAGTATTTT
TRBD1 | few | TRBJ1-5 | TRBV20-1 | CSAVAGGTGNQPQHF | TGCAGTGCCGTCGCCGGCGGGACAGGAAATCAGCCCCAGCATTTT
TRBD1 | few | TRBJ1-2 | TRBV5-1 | CASSPIDRGNYGYTF | TGCGCCAGCAGCCCTATCGACAGGGGGAACTATGGCTACACCTTC
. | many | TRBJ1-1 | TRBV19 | CASSKNRANTEAFF | TGTGCCAGTAGTAAGAACAGGGCGAACACTGAAGCTTTCTTT
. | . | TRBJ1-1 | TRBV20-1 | CSASTGAGTEAFF | TGCAGTGCTAGTACGGGGGCTGGGACTGAAGCTTTCTTT
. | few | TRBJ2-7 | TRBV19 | CASSRWGPSYEQYF | TGTGCCAGTAGTAGATGGGGGCCCTCCTACGAGCAGTACTTC
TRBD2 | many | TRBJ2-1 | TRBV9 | CASSGGGGNEQFF | TGTGCCAGCAGCGGCGGCGGGGGCAATGAGCAGTTCTTC
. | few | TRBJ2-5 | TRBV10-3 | CAISEAVTAGETQYF | TGTGCCATCAGTGAGGCCGTCACGGCTGGCGAGACCCAGTACTTC
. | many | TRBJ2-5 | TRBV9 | CASSVVGRLQEPQYF | TGTGCCAGCAGCGTAGTAGGCAGATTGCAAGAACCCCAGTACTTC
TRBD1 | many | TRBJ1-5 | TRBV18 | CASSQGQGVSNQPQHF | TGTGCCAGCTCACAGGGACAGGGGGTGAGCAATCAGCCCCAGCATTTT
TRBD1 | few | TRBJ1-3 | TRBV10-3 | CAVGTGSGNTIYF | TGTGCCGTCGGGACAGGCTCTGGAAACACCATATATTTT
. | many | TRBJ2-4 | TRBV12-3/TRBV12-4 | CASSQDRNIQYF | TGTGCCAGCAGTCAGGACAGAAACATTCAGTACTTC
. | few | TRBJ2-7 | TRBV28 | CASSLTFYEQYF | TGTGCCAGCAGTTTAACATTCTACGAGCAGTACTTC
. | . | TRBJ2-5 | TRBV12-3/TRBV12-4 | CASSLIRGETQYF | TGTGCCAGCAGTTTGATAAGGGGAGAGACCCAGTACTTC
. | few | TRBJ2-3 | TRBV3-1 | CASSPVSRDTQYF | TGTGCCAGCAGCCCAGTAAGTCGAGATACGCAGTATTTT
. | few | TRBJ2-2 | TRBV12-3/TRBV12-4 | CASRATGHNTGELFF | TGTGCCAGCAGAGCTACGGGACACAACACCGGGGAGCTGTTTTTT
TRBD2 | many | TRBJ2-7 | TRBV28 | CASSPIGLAAYEQYF | TGTGCCAGCAGTCCGATTGGACTAGCAGCGTACGAGCAGTACTTC
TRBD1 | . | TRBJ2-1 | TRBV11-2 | CASSFSRDRIYNEQFF | TGTGCCAGCAGCTTTTCTCGGGACAGGATCTACAATGAGCAGTTCTTC
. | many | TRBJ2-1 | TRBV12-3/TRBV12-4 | CASSRGKEQFF | TGTGCCAGCAGTCGAGGAAAGGAGCAGTTCTTC
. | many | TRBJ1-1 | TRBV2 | CASRDDGMNTEAFF | TGTGCCAGCAGGGATGATGGCATGAACACTGAAGCTTTCTTT
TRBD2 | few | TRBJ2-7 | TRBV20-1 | CSARGSSYEQYF | TGCAGTGCTCGCGGGAGCTCCTACGAGCAGTACTTC
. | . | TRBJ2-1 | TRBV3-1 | CASSPITSWGQFF | TGTGCCAGCAGCCCTATCACTAGTTGGGGGCAGTTCTTC
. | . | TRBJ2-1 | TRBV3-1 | CASSPGWGSSYNEQFF | TGTGCCAGCAGCCCCGGTTGGGGCAGCTCCTACAATGAGCAGTTCTTC
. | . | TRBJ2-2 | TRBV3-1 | CAAGIGRANTGELFF | TGTGCCGCGGGGATCGGGAGAGCGAACACCGGGGAGCTGTTTTTT
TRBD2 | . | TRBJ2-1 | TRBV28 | CASSDEGLAGWNEQFF | TGTGCCAGCAGTGACGAGGGACTAGCGGGGTGGAATGAACAGTTCTTC
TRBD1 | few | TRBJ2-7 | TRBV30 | CAWSRQGYYF | TGTGCCTGGAGTCGACAGGGATATTACTTC
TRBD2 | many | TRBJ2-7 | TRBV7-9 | CASSQTSGTTSYEQYF | TGTGCCAGCAGCCAAACTAGCGGTACAACCTCCTACGAGCAGTACTTC
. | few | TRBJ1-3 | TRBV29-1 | CSVKNTGNTIYF | TGCAGCGTTAAGAATACTGGAAACACCATATATTTT
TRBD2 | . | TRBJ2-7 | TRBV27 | CASSWRGSYEQYF | TGTGCCAGCAGTTGGCGGGGGTCGTACGAGCAGTACTTC
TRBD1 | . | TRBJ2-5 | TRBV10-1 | CASSEGTGSRETQYF | TGCGCCAGCAGTGAAGGGACAGGGAGTCGGGAGACCCAGTACTTC
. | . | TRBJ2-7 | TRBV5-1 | CASSLLGNEQYF | TGCGCCAGCAGCTTACTAGGAAACGAGCAGTACTTC
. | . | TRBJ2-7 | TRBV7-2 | CASSFLDGTYEQYF | TGTGCCAGCAGCTTCCTGGACGGAACCTACGAGCAGTACTTC
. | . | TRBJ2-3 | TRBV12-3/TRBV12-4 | CASSLVGAGDTQYF | TGTGCCAGCAGTTTAGTAGGGGCAGGGGATACGCAGTATTTT
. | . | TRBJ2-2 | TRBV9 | CASSVALALGELFF | TGTGCCAGCAGCGTAGCGCTAGCTCTTGGGGAGCTGTTTTTT
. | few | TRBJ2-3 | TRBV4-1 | CASSQGVSRGGGDTQYF | TGCGCCAGCAGCCAAGGAGTATCTAGAGGAGGGGGAGATACGCAGTATTTT
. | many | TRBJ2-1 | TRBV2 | CASDNRDYNEQFF | TGTGCCAGCGATAACCGGGACTACAATGAGCAGTTCTTC
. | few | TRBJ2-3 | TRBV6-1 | CASSEAGKSTDTQYF | TGTGCCAGCAGTGAGGCAGGGAAGAGCACAGATACGCAGTATTTT
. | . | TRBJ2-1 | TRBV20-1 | CSARDKGTALSYNEQFF | TGCAGTGCTAGAGATAAAGGGACTGCCCTTTCCTACAATGAGCAGTTCTTC
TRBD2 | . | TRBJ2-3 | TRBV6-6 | CASSQGLAGGPTDTQYF | TGTGCCAGCAGTCAGGGACTAGCGGGAGGGCCGACAGATACGCAGTATTTT
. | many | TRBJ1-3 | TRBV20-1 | CSASRASHGNTIYF | TGCAGTGCTAGTCGCGCCTCTCATGGAAACACCATATATTTT
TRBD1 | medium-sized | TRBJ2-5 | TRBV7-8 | CASSSLITGGMVRETQYF | TGTGCCAGCAGCTCATTGATTACAGGGGGCATGGTGCGAGAGACCCAGTACTTC
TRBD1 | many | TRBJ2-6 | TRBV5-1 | CASTTGVSSGANVLTF | TGCGCCAGCACGACAGGGGTTTCCTCTGGGGCCAACGTCCTGACTTTC
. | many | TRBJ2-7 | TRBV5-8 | CASSLSAYEQYF | TGTGCCAGCAGCTTATCCGCCTACGAGCAGTACTTC
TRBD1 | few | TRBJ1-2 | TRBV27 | CASSLSGQGFYGYTF | TGTGCCAGCAGTTTGTCGGGACAGGGTTTCTATGGCTACACCTTC